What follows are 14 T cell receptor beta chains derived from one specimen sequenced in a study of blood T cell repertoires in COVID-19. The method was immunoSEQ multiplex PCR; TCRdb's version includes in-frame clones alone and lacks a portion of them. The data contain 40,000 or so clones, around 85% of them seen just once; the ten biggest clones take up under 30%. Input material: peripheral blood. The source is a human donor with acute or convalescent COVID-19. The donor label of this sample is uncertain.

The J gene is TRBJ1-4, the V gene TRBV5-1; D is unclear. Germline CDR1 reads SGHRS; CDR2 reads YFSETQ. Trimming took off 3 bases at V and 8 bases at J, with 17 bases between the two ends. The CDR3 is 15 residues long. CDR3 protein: CASSSNDGGREKLFF. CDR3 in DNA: TGCGCCAGCAGCTCAAATGACGGAGGGAGGGAAAAACTGTTTTTT. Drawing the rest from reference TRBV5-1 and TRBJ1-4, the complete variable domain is KAGVTQTPRYLIKTRGQQVTLSCSPISGHRSVSWYQQTPGQGLQFLFEYFSETQRNKGNFPGRFSGRQFSNSRSEMNVSTLELGDSALYLCASSSNDGGREKLFFGSGTQLSVL.

CDR3 sequence: CASATSRLYNEQFF. CDR3 in DNA: TGCGCCAGTGCTACTAGCCGTTTATACAATGAGCAGTTCTTC. V usage is TRBV10-1 and J usage is TRBJ2-1; D is possibly TRBD2 (6 bases). Between the trimmed V and J ends, which lost 9 bases and 4 bases, there was a span of 16 bases. Germline-derived CDR1 and CDR2 are WNHNN and SYGVQD (reference sequence). The CDR3 totals 14 residues.

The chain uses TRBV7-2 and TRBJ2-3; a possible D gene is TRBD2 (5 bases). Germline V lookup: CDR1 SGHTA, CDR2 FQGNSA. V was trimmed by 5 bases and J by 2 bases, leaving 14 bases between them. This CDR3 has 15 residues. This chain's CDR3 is CASSARGYYTDTQYF. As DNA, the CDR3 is TGTGCCAGCAGCGCCCGGGGTTACTACACAGATACGCAGTATTTT.

DNA for the CDR3: TGTGCCAGCAGTCCTTCGGGACACCCGGGAGAGACCCAGTACTTC. It is translated as CASSPSGHPGETQYF. The J gene is TRBJ2-5, the V gene TRBV27, with D perhaps TRBD1 (6 bases). Germline V gene lookup returns CDR1 MNHEY and CDR2 SMNVEV (reference sequence). The CDR3 covers 15 residues. V lost 5 bases, J lost 4 bases, and 17 bases lay in between.

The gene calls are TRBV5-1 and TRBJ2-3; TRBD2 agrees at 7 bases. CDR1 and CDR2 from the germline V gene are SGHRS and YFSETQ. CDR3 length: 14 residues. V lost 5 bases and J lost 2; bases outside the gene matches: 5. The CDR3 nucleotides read TGCGCCAGCAGTGGCGGGAGTGCCACAGATACGCAGTATTTT. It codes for CASSGGSATDTQYF.

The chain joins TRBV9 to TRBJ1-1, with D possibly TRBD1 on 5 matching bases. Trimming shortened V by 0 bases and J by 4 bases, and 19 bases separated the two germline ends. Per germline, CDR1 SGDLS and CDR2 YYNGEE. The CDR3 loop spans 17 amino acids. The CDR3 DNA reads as TGTGCCAGCAGCGTAGACACGCTGGGGGGGATGGTCACTGAAGCTTTCTTT. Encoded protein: CASSVDTLGGMVTEAFF.

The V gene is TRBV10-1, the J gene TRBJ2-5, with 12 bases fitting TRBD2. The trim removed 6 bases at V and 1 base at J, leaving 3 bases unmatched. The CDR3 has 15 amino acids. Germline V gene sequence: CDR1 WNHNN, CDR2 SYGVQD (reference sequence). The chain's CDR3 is CASSSSGRAQETQYF. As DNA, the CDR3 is TGCGCCAGCAGCTCTAGCGGGAGGGCCCAAGAGACCCAGTACTTC.

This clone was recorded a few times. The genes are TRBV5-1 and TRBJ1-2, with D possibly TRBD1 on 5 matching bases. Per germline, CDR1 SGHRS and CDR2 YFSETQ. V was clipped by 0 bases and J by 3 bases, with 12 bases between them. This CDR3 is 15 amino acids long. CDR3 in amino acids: CASSLAGGTDYGYTF. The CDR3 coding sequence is TGCGCCAGCAGCTTGGCGGGGGGAACGGACTATGGCTACACCTTC.

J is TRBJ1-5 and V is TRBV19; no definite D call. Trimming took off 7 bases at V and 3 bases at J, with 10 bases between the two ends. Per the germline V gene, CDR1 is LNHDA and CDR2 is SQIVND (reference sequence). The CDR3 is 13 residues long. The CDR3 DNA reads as TGTGCCAGTAAAGTAGGAGTCAATCAGCCCCAGCATTTT. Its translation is CASKVGVNQPQHF.

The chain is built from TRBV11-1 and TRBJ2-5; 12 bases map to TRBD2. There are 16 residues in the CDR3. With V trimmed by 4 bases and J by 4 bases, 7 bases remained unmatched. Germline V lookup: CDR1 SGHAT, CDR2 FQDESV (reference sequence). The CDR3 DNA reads TGTGCCAGCAGCTGGGGAGTGACTAGCGGGAGAGAGACCCAGTACTTC. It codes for CASSWGVTSGRETQYF.

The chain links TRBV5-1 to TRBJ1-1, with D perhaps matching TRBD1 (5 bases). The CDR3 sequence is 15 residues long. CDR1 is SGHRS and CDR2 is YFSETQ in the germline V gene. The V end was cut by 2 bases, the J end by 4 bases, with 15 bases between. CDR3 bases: TGCGCCAGCAGCTTTTACGCAGGGTCGGGCACTGAAGCTTTCTTT. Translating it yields CASSFYAGSGTEAFF.

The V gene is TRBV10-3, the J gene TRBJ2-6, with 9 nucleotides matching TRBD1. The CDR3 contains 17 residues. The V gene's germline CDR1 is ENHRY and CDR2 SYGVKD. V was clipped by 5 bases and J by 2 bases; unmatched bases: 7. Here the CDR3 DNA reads TGTGCCATCAGTCAAACCGGGACAGGGACTGGGGCCAACGTCCTGACTTTC. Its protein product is CAISQTGTGTGANVLTF.

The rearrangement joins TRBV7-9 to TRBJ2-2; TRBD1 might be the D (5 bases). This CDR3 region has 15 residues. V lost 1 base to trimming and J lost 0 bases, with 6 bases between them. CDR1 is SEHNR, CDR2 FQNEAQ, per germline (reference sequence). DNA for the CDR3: TGTGCCAGCAGCTTAGAGGGGACGAACACCGGGGAGCTGTTTTTT. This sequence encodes CASSLEGTNTGELFF.

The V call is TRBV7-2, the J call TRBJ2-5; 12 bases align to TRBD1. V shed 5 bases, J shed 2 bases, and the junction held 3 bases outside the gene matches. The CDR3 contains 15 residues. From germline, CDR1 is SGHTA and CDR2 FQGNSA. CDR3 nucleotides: TGTGCCAGCAGCCGGGACAGGGGGCTGCAAGAGACCCAGTACTTC. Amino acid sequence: CASSRDRGLQETQYF.